This T cell receptor beta chain was observed in a study of tumor and adjacent non-tumor tissue in lung cancer. Regarding the study as a whole: Normal lung showed higher cumulative top 100 clone frequency than tumor. Compared with tumor, normal lung showed significantly lower TCR diversity.

TCRbeta libraries were built with three rounds of nested PCR, modified from ARM-PCR. TCRdb independently ran MiXCR on the multiplex PCR reads; one entry per CDR3 protein. The sample consists of around 99,000 distinct CDR3 sequences, about 64% of them appearing once. V shed 4 bases and J shed 10 bases, with 17 bases lying between them. The CDR3 has 13 amino acids. CDR1 and CDR2 from the germline V gene are SQVTM and ANQGSEA. With respect to this clonotype: Antigen: not known.

No cell sorting was done before RNA was extracted from the tissue. Distant lung tissue was collected more than 3 cm away from the tumor edge. The genes are TRBV29-1 and TRBJ2-1; D perhaps matches TRBD2 (6 bases). Material for sequencing was distant non-tumor lung tissue. This TCR was sampled from a man between 60 and 70 years old with non-small cell lung cancer. CDR3 in amino acids: CSVVGTCVYEQFF. The CDR3, as DNA: TGCAGCGTTGTGGGGACTTGCGTGTACGAGCAGTTCTTC.